This T cell receptor beta chain was sequenced for a study of identifying expanded T cells in peripheral blood. Using immunoSEQ multiplex PCR, the repertoire was profiled, and TCRdb retains in-frame clones only, with some absent. The sample consists of approximately 120,000 clones, about 87% of them appearing once. The CDR3 totals 16 residues. Trimming removed 0 bases at V and 2 bases at J, with 12 bases between. From germline, CDR1 is LGHNA and CDR2 YSLEER. Points from the study as a whole: Over two and four weeks, about 15 and 18 clones changed, versus 1.2 between replicates.

As to this clone: Antigen unknown.

Collection occurred without any documented infections or immune events in donors. The source of this sequence is a person aged 18 to 75 in good health. The gene calls are TRBV4-3 and TRBJ2-3, with no clear D. The sequenced material came from blood. The DNA for the CDR3 is TGCGCCAGCAGCCAAGATCAAGGGCCCCCCACAGATACGCAGTATTTT. Amino acids: CASSQDQGPPTDTQYF.